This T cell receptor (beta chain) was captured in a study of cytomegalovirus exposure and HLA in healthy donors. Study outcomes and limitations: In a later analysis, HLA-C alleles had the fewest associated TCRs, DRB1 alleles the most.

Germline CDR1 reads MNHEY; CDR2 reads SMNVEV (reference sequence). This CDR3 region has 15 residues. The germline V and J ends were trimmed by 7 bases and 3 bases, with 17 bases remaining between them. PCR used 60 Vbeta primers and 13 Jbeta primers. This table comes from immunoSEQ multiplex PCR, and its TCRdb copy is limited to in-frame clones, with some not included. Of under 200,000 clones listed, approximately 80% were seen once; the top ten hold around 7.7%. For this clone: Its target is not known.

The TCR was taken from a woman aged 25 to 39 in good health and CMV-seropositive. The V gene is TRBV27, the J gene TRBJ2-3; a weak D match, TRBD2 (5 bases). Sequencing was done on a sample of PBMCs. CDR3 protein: CASTSPGTLTDTQYF. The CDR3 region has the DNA TGTGCCAGCACCAGCCCGGGAACCCTAACAGATACGCAGTATTTT.